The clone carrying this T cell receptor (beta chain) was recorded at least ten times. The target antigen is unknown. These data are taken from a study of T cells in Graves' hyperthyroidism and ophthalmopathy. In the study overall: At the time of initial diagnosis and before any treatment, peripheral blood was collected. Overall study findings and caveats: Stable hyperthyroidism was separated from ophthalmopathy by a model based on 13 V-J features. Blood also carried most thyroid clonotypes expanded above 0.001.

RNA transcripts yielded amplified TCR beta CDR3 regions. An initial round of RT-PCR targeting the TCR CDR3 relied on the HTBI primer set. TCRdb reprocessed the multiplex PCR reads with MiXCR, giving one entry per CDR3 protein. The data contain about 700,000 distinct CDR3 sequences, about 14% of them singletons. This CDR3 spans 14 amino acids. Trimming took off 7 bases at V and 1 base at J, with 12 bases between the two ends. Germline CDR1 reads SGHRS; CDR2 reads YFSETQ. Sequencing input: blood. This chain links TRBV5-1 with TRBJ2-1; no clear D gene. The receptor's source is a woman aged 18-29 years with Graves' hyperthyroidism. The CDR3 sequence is CASALGDSYNEQFF. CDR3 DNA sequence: TGCGCCAGCGCCCTTGGGGATTCCTACAATGAGCAGTTCTTC.